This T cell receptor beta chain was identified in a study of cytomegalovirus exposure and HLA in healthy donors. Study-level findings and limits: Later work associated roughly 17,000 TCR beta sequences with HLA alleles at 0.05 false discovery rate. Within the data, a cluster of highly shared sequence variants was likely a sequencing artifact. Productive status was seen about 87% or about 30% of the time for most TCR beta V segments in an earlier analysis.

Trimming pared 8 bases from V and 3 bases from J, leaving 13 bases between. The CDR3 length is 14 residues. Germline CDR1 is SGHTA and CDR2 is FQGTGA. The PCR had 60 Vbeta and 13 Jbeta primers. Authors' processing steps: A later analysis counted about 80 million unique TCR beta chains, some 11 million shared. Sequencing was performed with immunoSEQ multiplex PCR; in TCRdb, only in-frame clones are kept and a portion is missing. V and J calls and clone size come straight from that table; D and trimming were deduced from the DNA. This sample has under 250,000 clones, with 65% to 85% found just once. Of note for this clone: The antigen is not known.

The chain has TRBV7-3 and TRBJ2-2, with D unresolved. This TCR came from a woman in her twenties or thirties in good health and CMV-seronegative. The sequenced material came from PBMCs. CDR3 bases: TGTGCCAGCGGAAGAGTCGCGGACACCGGGGAGCTGTTTTTT. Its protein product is CASGRVADTGELFF.